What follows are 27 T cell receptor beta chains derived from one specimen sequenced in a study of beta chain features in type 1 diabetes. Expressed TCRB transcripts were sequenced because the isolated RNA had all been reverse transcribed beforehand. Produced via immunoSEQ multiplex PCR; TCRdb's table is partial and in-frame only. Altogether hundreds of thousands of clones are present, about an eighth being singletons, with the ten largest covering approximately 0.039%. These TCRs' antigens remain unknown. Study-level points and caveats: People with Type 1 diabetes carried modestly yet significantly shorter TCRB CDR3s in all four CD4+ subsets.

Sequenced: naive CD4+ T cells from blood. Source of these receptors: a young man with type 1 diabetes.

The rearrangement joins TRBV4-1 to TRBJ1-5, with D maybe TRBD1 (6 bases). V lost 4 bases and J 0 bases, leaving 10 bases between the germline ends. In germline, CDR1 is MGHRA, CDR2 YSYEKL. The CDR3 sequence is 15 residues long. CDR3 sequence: CASSLGQHSNQPQHF. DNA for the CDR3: TGCGCCAGCAGCCTAGGACAGCATAGCAATCAGCCCCAGCATTTT.

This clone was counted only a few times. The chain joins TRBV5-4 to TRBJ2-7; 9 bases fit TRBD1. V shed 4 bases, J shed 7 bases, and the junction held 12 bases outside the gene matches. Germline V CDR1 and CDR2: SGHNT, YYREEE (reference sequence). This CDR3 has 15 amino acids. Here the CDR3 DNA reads TGTGCCAGCAGCGGCCGGGACAGGGCTTCTCGGGAGCAGTACTTC. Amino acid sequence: CASSGRDRASREQYF.

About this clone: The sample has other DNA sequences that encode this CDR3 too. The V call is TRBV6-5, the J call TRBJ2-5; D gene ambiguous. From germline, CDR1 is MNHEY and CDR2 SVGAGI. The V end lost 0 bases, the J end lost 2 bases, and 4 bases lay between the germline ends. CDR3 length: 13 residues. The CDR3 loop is CASSYSGQETQYF. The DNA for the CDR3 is TGTGCCAGCAGTTACTCAGGGCAAGAGACCCAGTACTTC.

The CDR3 nucleotides read TGCAGCGTTGGGGCAGGGGGTTGGGCAGATACGCAGTATTTT. Its translation is CSVGAGGWADTQYF. V usage is TRBV29-1 and J usage is TRBJ2-3, with 7 bases matching TRBD1. The CDR3 loop spans 14 amino acids. The germline CDR1 and CDR2 sequences are SQVTM and ANQGSEA. The junction had 8 bases not matched to a gene; V was cut back by 4 bases and J by 4 bases.

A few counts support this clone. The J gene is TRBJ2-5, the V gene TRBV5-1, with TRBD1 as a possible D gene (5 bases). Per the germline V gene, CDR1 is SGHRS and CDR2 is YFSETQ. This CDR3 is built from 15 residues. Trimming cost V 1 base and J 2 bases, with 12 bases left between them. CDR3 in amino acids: CASSLPDRSQETQYF. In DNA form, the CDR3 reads TGCGCCAGCAGCTTGCCCGACAGATCGCAAGAGACCCAGTACTTC.

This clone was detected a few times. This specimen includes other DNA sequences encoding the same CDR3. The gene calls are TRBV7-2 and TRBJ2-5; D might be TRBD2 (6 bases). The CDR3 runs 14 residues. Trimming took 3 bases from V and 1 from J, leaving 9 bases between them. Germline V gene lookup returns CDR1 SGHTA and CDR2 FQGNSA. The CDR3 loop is CASSLGEVQETQYF. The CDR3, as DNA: TGTGCCAGCAGCTTGGGGGAGGTCCAAGAGACCCAGTACTTC.

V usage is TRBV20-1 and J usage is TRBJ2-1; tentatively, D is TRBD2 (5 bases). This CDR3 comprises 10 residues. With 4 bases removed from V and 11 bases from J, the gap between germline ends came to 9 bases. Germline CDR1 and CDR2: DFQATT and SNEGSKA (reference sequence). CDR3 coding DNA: TGCAGTGCTATTTGGAGGAAGCAGTTCTTC. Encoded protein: CSAIWRKQFF.

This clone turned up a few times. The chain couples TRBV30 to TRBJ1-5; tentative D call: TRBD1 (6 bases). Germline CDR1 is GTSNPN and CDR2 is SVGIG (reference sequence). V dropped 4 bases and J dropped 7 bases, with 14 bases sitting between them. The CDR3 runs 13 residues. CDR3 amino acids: CAWTQGPGQPQHF. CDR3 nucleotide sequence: TGTGCCTGGACCCAGGGGCCGGGGCAGCCCCAGCATTTT.

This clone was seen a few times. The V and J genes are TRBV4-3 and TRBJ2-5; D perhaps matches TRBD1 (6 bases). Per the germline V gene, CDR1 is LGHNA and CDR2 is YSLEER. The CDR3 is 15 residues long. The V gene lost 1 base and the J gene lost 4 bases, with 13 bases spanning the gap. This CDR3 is CASSQGDTTGETQYF. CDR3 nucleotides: TGCGCCAGCAGCCAAGGGGACACAACAGGAGAGACCCAGTACTTC.

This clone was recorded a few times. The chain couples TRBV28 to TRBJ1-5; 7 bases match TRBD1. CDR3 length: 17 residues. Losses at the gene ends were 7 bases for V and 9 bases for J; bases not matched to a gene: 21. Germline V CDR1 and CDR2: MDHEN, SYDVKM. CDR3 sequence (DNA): TGTGCCAGCACCCCCCTCTACGGCAGGGGGGCCTCGGGGCCCCAGCATTTT. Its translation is CASTPLYGRGASGPQHF.

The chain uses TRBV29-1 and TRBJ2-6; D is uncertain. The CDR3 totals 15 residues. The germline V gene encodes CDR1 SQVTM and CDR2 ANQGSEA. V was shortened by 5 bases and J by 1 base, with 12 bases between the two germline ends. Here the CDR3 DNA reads TGCAGCGTTTCGGCCCGACTGTCTGGGGCCAACGTCCTGACTTTC. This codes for CSVSARLSGANVLTF. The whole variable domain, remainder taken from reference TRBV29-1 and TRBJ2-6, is SAVISQKPSRDICQRGTSLTIQCQVDSQVTMMFWYRQQPGQSLTLIATANQGSEATYESGFVIDKFPISRPNLTFSTLTVSNMSPEDSSIYLCSVSARLSGANVLTFGAGSRLTVL.

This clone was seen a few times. This CDR3 is CASSWGGKNIQYF. CDR3 coding DNA: TGTGCCAGCAGCTGGGGAGGCAAAAACATTCAGTACTTC. The rearrangement uses TRBV7-8 and TRBJ2-4; TRBD2 is a possible D gene (6 bases). Trimming pared 4 bases from V and 3 bases from J, leaving 7 bases between. The germline gives CDR1 SGHVS, CDR2 FQNEAQ. CDR3 length: 13 residues.

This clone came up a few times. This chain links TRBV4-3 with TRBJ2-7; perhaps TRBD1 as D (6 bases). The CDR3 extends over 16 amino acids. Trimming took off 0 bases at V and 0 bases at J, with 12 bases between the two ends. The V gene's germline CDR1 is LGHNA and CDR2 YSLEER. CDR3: CASSQEGRGSSYEQYF. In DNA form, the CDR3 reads TGCGCCAGCAGCCAAGAAGGCAGGGGTTCCTCCTACGAGCAGTACTTC.

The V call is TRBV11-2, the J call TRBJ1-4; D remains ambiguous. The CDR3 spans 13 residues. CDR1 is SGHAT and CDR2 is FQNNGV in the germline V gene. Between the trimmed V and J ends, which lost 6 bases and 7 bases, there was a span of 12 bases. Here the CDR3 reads CASSFAAGEKLFF. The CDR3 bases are TGTGCCAGCAGTTTCGCGGCCGGTGAAAAACTGTTTTTT. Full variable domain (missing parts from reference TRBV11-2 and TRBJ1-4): EAGVAQSPRYKIIEKRQSVAFWCNPISGHATLYWYQQILGQGPKLLIQFQNNGVVDDSQLPKDRFSAERLKGVDSTLKIQPAKLEDSAVYLCASSFAAGEKLFFGSGTQLSVL.

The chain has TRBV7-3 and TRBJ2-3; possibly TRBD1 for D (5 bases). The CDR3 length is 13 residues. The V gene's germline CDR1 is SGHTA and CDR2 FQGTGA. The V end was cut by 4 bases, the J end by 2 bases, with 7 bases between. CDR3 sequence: CASSSRVTDTQYF. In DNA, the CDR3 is TGTGCCAGCAGCTCCAGGGTCACAGATACGCAGTATTTT.

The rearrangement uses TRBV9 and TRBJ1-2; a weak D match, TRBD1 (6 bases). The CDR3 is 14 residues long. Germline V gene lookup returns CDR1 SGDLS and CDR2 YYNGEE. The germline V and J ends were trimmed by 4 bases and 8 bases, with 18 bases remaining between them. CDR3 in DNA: TGTGCCAGCAGCACTTCACAGGGATCGGGCGGCTACACCTTC. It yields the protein CASSTSQGSGGYTF.

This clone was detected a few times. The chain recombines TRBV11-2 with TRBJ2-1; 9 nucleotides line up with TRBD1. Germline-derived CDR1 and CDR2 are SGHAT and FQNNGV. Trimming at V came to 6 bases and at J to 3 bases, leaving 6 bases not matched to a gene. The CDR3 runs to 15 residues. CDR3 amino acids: CASSPGQGYYNEQFF. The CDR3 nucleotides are TGTGCCAGCAGTCCGGGACAGGGATACTACAATGAGCAGTTCTTC.

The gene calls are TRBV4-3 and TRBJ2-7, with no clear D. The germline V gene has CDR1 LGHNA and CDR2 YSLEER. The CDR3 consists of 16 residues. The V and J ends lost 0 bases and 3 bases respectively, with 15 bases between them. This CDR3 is CASSQEPRQAGYEQYF. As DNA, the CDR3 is TGCGCCAGCAGCCAAGAGCCTAGGCAGGCCGGCTACGAGCAGTACTTC.

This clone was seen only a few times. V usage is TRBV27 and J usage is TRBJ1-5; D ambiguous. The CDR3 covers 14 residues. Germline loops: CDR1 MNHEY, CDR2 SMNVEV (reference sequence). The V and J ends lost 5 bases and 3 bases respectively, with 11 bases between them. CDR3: CASSLRRFNQPQHF. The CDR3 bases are TGTGCCAGCAGTCTACGACGGTTCAATCAGCCCCAGCATTTT.

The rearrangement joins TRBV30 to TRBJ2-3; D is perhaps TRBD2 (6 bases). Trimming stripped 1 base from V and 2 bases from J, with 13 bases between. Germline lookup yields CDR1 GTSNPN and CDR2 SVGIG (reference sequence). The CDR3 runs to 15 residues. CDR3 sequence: CAWSGLGGNTDTQYF. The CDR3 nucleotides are TGTGCCTGGAGTGGGCTAGGCGGGAACACAGATACGCAGTATTTT. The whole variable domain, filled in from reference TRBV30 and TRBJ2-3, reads SQTIHQWPATLVQPVGSPLSLECTVEGTSNPNLYWYRQAAGRGLQLLFYSVGIGQISSEVPQNLSASRPQDRQFILSSKKLLLSDSGFYLCAWSGLGGNTDTQYFGPGTRLTVL.

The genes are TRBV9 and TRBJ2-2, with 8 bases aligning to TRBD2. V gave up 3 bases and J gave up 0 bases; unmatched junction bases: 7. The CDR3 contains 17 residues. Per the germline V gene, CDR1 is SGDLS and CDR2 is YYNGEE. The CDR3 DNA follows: TGTGCCAGCAGCGCCCGGGGTAGCGGGGCGAACACCGGGGAGCTGTTTTTT. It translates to CASSARGSGANTGELFF.

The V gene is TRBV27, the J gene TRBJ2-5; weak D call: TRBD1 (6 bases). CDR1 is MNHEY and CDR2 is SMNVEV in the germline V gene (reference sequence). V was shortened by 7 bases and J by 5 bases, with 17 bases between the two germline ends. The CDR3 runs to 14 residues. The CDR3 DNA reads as TGTGCCAGCACAAACTACCGGGACACCGAGACCCAGTACTTC. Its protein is CASTNYRDTETQYF.

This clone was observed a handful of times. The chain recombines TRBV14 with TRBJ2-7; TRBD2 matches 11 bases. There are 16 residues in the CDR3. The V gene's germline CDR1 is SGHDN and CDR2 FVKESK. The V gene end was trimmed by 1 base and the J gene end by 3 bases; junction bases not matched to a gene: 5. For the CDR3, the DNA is TGTGCCAGCAGCCAAGGGACTAGCGGGCTAGGCTACGAGCAGTACTTC. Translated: CASSQGTSGLGYEQYF. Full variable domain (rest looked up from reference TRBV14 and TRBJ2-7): EAGVTQFPSHSVIEKGQTVTLRCDPISGHDNLYWYRRVMGKEIKFLLHFVKESKQDESGMPNNRFLAERTGGTYSTLKVQPAELEDSGVYFCASSQGTSGLGYEQYFGPGTRLTVT.

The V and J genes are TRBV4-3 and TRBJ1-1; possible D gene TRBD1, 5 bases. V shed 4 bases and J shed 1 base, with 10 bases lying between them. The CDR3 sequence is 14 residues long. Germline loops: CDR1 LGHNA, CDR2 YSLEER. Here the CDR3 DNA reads TGCGCCAGCAGCCCCAGGGAAAGGAACACTGAAGCTTTCTTT. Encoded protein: CASSPRERNTEAFF.

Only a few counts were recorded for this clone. For the CDR3, the DNA is TGTGCCAGCAGCGAAGCAGGGATCTCCTACGAGCAGTACTTC. Protein product: CASSEAGISYEQYF. V and J are TRBV9 and TRBJ2-7; D is possibly TRBD1 (5 bases). The CDR3 contains 14 residues. Germline CDR1 SGDLS, CDR2 YYNGEE. V lost 3 bases and J lost 0, with 10 bases in between.

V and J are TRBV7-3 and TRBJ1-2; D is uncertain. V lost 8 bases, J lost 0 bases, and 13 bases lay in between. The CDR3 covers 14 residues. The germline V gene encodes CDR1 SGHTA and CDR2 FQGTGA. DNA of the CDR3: TGTGCCAGCGGGTTTCCGCGTACTAACTATGGCTACACCTTC. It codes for CASGFPRTNYGYTF.

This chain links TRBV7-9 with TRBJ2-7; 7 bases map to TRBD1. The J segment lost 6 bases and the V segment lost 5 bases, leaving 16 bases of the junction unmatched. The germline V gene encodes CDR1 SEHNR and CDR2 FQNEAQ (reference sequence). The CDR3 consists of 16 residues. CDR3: CASSRTARDSVGEQYF. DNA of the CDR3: TGTGCCAGCAGCCGAACGGCCCGGGACAGTGTAGGCGAGCAGTACTTC.